This TCR beta chain originates from a study of T cell changes during pregnancy in multiple sclerosis. Profiled with immunoSEQ multiplex PCR; TCRdb holds only in-frame clones, not every one. The repertoire holds 100,000 to 140,000 clones, just under 95% seen once, with about 0.78% in the top ten. The clonotype was recovered from a female donor in good health, enrolled as a control in a pregnancy study. The source was peripheral blood, collected in the third trimester of pregnancy.

CDR3 in DNA: TGTGCCAGCAGTTACCCGACAGGGAACACTGAAGCTTTCTTT. It is translated as CASSYPTGNTEAFF. The chain combines TRBV6-6 with TRBJ1-1, with D possibly being TRBD1 (6 bases). The CDR3 extends over 14 amino acids. The germline V and J ends were trimmed by 2 bases and 1 base, with 8 bases remaining between them. Per germline, CDR1 MNHNY and CDR2 SVGAGI (reference sequence).